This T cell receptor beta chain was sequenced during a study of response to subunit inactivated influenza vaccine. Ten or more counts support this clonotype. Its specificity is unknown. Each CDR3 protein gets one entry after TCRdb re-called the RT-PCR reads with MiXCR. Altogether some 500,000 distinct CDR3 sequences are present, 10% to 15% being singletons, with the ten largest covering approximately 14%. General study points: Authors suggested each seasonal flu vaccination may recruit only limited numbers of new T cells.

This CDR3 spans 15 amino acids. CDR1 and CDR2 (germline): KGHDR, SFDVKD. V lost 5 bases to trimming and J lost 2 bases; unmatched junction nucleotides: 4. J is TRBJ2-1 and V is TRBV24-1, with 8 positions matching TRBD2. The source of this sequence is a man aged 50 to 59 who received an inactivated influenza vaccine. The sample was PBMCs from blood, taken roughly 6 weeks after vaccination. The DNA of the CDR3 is TGTGCCACCAGTGTGTCGGGGGGGACCTACAATGAGCAGTTCTTC. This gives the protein CATSVSGGTYNEQFF.